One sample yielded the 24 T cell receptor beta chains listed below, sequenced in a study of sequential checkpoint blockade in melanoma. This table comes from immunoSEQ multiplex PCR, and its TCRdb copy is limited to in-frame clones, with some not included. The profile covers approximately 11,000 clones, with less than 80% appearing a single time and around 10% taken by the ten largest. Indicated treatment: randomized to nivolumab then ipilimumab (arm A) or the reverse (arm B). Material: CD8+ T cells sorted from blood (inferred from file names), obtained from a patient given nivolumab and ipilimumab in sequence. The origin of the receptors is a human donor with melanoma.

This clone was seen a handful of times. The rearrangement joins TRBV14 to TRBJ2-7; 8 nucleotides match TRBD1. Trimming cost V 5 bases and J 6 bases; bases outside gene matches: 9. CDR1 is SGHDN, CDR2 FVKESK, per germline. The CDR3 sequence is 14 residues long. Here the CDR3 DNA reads TGTGCCAGCAGCGCCAGGAGGACAGGGAGCGAGCAGTACTTC. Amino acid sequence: CASSARRTGSEQYF.

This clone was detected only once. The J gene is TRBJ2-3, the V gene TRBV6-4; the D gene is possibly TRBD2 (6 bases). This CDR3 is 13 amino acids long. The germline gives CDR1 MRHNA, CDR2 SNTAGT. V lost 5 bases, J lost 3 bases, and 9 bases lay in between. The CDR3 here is CASSPGGTDTQYF. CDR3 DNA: TGTGCCAGCAGTCCCGGGGGAACAGATACGCAGTATTTT.

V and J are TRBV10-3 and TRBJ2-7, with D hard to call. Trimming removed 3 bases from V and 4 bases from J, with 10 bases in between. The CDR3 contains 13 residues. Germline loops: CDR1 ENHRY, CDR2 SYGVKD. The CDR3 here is CAISDQAQYEQYF. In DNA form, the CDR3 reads TGTGCCATCAGTGACCAGGCACAATACGAGCAGTACTTC.

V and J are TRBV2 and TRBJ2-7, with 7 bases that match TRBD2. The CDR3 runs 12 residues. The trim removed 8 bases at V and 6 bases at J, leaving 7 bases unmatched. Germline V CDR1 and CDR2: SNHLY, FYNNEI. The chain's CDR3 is CASGGGYGEQYF. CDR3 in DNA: TGTGCCAGCGGGGGGGGGTATGGCGAGCAGTACTTC.

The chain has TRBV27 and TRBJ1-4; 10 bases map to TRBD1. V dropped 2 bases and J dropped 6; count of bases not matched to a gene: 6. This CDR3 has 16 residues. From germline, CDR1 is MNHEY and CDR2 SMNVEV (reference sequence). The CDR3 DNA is TGTGCCAGCAGTTTAGGACGGACAGGGGGGGATGAAAAACTGTTTTTT. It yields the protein CASSLGRTGGDEKLFF. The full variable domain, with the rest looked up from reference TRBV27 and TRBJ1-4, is EAQVTQNPRYLITVTGKKLTVTCSQNMNHEYMSWYRQDPGLGLRQIYYSMNVEVTDKGDVPEGYKVSRKEKRNFPLILESPSPNQTSLYFCASSLGRTGGDEKLFFGSGTQLSVL.

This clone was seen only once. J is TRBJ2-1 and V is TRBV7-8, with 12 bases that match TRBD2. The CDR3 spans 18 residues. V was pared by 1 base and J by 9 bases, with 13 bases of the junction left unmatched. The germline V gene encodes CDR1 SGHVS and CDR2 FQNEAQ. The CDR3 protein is CASSLGKTSGSLFGEQFF. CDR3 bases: TGTGCCAGCAGCTTAGGCAAGACTAGCGGGAGTCTGTTCGGTGAGCAGTTCTTC.

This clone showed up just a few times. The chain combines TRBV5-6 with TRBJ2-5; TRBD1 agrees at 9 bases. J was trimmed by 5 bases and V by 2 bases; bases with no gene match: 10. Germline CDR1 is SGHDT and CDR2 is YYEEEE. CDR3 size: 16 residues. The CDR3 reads CASSFRGQGYEETQYF. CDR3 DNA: TGTGCCAGCAGCTTCCGCGGACAGGGGTACGAGGAGACCCAGTACTTC.

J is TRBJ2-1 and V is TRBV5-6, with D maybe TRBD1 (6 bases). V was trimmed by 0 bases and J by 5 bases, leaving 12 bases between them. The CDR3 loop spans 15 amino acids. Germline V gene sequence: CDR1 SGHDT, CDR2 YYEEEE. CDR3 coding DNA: TGTGCCAGCAGCTTGGCCTTCGGGACAAACAATGAGCAGTTCTTC. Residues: CASSLAFGTNNEQFF.

For the CDR3, the DNA is TGTGCCAGCAGTTTCAGCCTCAGGGGCGAGCAGTACTTC. It is translated as CASSFSLRGEQYF. V and J are TRBV27 and TRBJ2-7, with a possible D match to TRBD1 (6 bases). CDR3 size: 13 residues. The V end was cut by 3 bases, the J end by 6 bases, with 12 bases between. CDR1 and CDR2 from the germline V gene are MNHEY and SMNVEV (reference sequence).

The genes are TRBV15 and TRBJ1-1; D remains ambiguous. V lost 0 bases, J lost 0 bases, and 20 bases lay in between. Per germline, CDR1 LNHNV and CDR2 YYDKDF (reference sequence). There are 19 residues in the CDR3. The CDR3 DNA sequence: TGTGCCACCAGCAGAGATTATGGCAGGCCGCCAACCATGAACACTGAAGCTTTCTTT. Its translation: CATSRDYGRPPTMNTEAFF.

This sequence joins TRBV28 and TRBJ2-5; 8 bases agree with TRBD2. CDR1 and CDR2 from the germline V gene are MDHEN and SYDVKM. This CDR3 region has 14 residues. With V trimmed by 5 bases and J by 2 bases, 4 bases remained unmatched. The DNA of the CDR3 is TGTGCCAGCAGTCAACTAGCGGCACAAGAGACCCAGTACTTC. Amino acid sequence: CASSQLAAQETQYF.

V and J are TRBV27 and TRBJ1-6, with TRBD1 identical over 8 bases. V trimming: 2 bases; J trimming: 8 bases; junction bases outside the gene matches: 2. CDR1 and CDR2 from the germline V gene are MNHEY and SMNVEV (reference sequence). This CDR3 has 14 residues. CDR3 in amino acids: CASSLDRGYSPLHF. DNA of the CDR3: TGTGCCAGCAGTTTAGACAGGGGTTATTCACCCCTCCACTTT.

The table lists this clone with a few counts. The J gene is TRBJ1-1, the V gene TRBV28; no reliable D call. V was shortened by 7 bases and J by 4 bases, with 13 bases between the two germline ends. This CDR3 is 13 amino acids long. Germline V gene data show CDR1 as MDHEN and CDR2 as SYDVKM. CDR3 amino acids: CASMGPLGTEAFF. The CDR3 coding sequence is TGTGCCAGCATGGGCCCCCTTGGCACTGAAGCTTTCTTT. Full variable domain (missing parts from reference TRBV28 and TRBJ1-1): DVKVTQSSRYLVKRTGEKVFLECVQDMDHENMFWYRQDPGLGLRLIYFSYDVKMKEKGDIPEGYSVSREKKERFSLILESASTNQTSMYLCASMGPLGTEAFFGQGTRLTVV.

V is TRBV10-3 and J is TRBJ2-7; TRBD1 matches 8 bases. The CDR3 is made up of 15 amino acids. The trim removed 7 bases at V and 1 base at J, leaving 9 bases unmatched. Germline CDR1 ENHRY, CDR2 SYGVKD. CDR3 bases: TGTGCCATCACAACGGACAGGGTAGGGTCCTACGAGCAGTACTTC. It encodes CAITTDRVGSYEQYF.

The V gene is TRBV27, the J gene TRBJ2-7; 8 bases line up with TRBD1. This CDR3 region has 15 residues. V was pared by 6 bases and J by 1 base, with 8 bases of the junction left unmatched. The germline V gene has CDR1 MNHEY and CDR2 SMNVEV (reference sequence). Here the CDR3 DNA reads TGTGCCAGCAGGTCCGGGACAGGAGGTTCCTACGAGCAGTACTTC. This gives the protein CASRSGTGGSYEQYF.

Here the CDR3 DNA reads TGTGCCAGCAGCTTGGCAGGCAACACTGAAGCTTTCTTT. Translating gives CASSLAGNTEAFF. This chain connects TRBV5-6 to TRBJ1-1; D gene uncertain. V lost 0 bases and J lost 2, with 5 bases in between. The CDR3 totals 13 residues. Germline lookup yields CDR1 SGHDT and CDR2 YYEEEE. Complete variable domain (other parts from reference TRBV5-6 and TRBJ1-1): DAGVTQSPTHLIKTRGQQVTLRCSPKSGHDTVSWYQQALGQGPQFIFQYYEEEERQRGNFPDRFSGHQFPNYSSELNVNALLLGDSALYLCASSLAGNTEAFFGQGTRLTVV.

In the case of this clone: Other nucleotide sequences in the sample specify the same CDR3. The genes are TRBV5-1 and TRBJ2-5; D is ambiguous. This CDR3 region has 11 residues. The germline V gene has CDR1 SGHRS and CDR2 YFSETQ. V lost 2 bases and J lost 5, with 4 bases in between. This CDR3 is CASSFRETQYF. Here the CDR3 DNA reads TGCGCCAGCAGCTTCCGTGAGACCCAGTACTTC.

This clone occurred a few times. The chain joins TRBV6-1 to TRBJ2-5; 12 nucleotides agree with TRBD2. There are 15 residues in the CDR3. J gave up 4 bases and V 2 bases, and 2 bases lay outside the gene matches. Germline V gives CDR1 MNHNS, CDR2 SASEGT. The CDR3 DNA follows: TGTGCCAGCAGTGAACTAGCGGGGGGGCCAGAGACCCAGTACTTC. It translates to CASSELAGGPETQYF.

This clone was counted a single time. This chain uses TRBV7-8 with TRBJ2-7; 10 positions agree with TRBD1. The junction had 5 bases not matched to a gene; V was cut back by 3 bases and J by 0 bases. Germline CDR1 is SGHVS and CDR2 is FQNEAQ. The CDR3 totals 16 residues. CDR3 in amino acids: CASSFGQGVLSYEQYF. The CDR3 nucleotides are TGTGCCAGCAGCTTCGGACAGGGGGTCCTCTCCTACGAGCAGTACTTC.

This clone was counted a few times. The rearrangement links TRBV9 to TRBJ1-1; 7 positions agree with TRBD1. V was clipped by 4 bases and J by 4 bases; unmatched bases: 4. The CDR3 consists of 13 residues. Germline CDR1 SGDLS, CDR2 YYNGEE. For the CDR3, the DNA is TGTGCCAGCAGCTCTAGACAGGGCACTGAAGCTTTCTTT. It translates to CASSSRQGTEAFF.

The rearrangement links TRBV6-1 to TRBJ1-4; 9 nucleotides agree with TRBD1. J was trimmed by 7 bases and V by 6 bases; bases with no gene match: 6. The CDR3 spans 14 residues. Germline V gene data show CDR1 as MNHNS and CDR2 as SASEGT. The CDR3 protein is CASSSGTGFEKLFF. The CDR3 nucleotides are TGTGCCAGCAGCTCCGGGACAGGGTTTGAAAAACTGTTTTTT.

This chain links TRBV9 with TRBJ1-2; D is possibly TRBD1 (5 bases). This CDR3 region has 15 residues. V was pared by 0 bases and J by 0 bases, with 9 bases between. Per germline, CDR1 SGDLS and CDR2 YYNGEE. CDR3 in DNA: TGTGCCAGCAGCGTAGATGGGGCGGCTAACTATGGCTACACCTTC. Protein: CASSVDGAANYGYTF.

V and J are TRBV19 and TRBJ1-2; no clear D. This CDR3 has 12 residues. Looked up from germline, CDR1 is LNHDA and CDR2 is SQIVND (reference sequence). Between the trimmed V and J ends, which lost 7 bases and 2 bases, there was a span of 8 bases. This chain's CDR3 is CASTHLNYGYTF. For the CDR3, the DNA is TGTGCCAGTACTCACCTAAACTATGGCTACACCTTC.

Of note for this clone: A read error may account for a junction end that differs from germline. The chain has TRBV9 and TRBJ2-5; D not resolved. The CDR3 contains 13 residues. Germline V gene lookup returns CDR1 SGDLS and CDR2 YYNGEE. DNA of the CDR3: TGTGCCAGCAGCGTAGCGCTGAAAGAGGCCCAGTACTTC. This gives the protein CASSVALKEAQYF. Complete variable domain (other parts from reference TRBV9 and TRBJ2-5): DSGVTQTPKHLITATGQRVTLRCSPRSGDLSVYWYQQSLDQGLQFLIQYYNGEERAKGNILERFSAQQFPDLHSELNLSSLELGDSALYFCASSVALKEAQYFGPGTRLLVL.